These T cell receptor beta chains were read from a single sample in a study of blood T cell repertoires in COVID-19. This table comes from immunoSEQ multiplex PCR, and its TCRdb copy is limited to in-frame clones, with some not included. The table has around 280,000 clones, roughly 90% seen once; the top ten hold about 1.7%. The sequenced sample consisted of PBMCs or T cells enriched from blood (not recorded which). These receptors all come from a woman in her thirties or forties who had recovered from COVID-19. The CDR3 runs from the conserved cysteine through the conserved F or W. The D gene is left open where the match is weak. For some rows the clone size is stated as once, few or many, or as a class when expanded; others skip it.

d_call clone_size j_call v_call cdr3_nt cdr3_aa
- - TRBJ2-3 TRBV14 TGTGCCAGCAGCCAAGCTGGGGCCGGGGGAGATACGCAGTATTTT CASSQAGAGGDTQYF
- once TRBJ2-3 TRBV4-1 TGCGCCAGCAGCCAAGCGGGATCCACAGATACGCAGTATTTT CASSQAGSTDTQYF
- - TRBJ2-7 TRBV5-6 TGTGCCAGCAGCTTTCGTGCATTACAATCCTACGAGCAGTACTTC CASSFRALQSYEQYF
- - TRBJ2-7 TRBV5-1 TGCGCCAGCAGCACTCGTGCGGGGCTTAGGGAGCAGTACTTC CASSTRAGLREQYF
TRBD1 - TRBJ1-4 TRBV18 TGTGCCAGCTCACCTCGGACAGGGTATACTAATGAAAAACTGTTTTTT CASSPRTGYTNEKLFF
- - TRBJ1-4 TRBV5-1 TGCGCCAGCAGCTCCTACGGGGGGCGGGATGAAAAACTGTTTTTT CASSSYGGRDEKLFF
TRBD2 - TRBJ2-1 TRBV11-2 TGTGCCAGCAGGAGAGCGGGAGGTCCCGGGGTCAATGAGCAGTTCTTC CASRRAGGPGVNEQFF
TRBD1 - TRBJ2-7 TRBV5-6 TGTGCCAGCAGGCGGCCGGGACAGGGCTACGAGCAGTACTTC CASRRPGQGYEQYF
- - TRBJ2-7 TRBV2 TGTGCCAGCAGCCCGGGGGTAGGGGGCATCGACGAGCAGTACTTC CASSPGVGGIDEQYF
- - TRBJ1-1 TRBV29-1 TGCAGCGGCGGTTCAGGGTGGGCTATGAACACTGAAGCTTTCTTT CSGGSGWAMNTEAFF
TRBD2 - TRBJ2-7 TRBV10-3 TGTGCCATCACCAATCCCGGGAGGAGCTCCTACGAGCAGTACTTC CAITNPGRSSYEQYF
- - TRBJ1-1 TRBV20-1 TGCAGTGCTAGATCAGGACTGGAAGCTTTCTTT CSARSGLEAFF
- - TRBJ2-7 TRBV4-2 TGTGCCAGCAGCCAAGATGCAGGCGTATCGGGGGAGCAGTACTTC CASSQDAGVSGEQYF
TRBD2 - TRBJ2-3 TRBV6-2/TRBV6-3 TGTGCCAGCAGTCAGCGGGGGGGCAGCACAGATACGCAGTATTTT CASSQRGGSTDTQYF
TRBD1 - TRBJ1-4 TRBV5-1 TGCGCCAGCAGCATCGGACAGGAGGCAACTAATGAAAAACTGTTTTTT CASSIGQEATNEKLFF
- - TRBJ2-7 TRBV5-1 TGCGCCAGCAGCTTGGTTTACGGGTTCGGGTACGAGCAGTACTTC CASSLVYGFGYEQYF
- - TRBJ2-6 TRBV29-1 TGCAGCGTTGTTTTTGAACAGGGCTCGTCTGGGGCCAACGTCCTGACTTTC CSVVFEQGSSGANVLTF
- - TRBJ2-7 TRBV29-1 TGCAGCGTTTACACCAACTACGAGCAGTACTTC CSVYTNYEQYF
- - TRBJ2-2 TRBV12-5 TGTGCTAGTGGCCTAACGAGCACCGGGGAGCTGTTTTTT CASGLTSTGELFF
- - TRBJ1-6 TRBV7-9 TGTGCCAGCAGCCCCCTACAGGGTGCCGGGTATAATTCACCCCTCCACTTT CASSPLQGAGYNSPLHF
- - TRBJ1-4 TRBV7-9 TGTGCCAGCAGCGTACACGACCAAGAGGATGGTGAAAAACTGTTTTTT CASSVHDQEDGEKLFF
TRBD1 - TRBJ2-1 TRBV6-5 TGTGCCAGCTCCGGGACAGGGGGCGTGAATGAGCAGTTCTTC CASSGTGGVNEQFF
TRBD1 - TRBJ2-5 TRBV7-9 TGTGCCAGCAGCCCGGGACAGTACCAAGAGACCCAGTACTTC CASSPGQYQETQYF
- - TRBJ1-5 TRBV2 TGTGCCAGCAGCGTGACAGGAAACAATCAGCCCCAGCATTTT CASSVTGNNQPQHF
- - TRBJ1-1 TRBV18 TGTGCCAGCTCCCCCCAGGGTGAAGCTTTCTTT CASSPQGEAFF
- once TRBJ1-1 TRBV6-5 TGTGCCAGCAGTTACCTTGCTCAGGGGTCTGAAGCTTTCTTT CASSYLAQGSEAFF
TRBD1 - TRBJ1-5 TRBV4-1 TGCGCCAGCAGCCAGACGGGACAGCAGAATCAGCCCCAGCATTTT CASSQTGQQNQPQHF
- - TRBJ2-4 TRBV19 TGTGCCCCTCGTCTGGGAGCCCACCTTTTACTAGCCAAAAACATTCAGTACTTC CAPRLGAHLLLAKNIQYF
TRBD2 - TRBJ2-5 TRBV5-4 TGTGCCAGCAGCTCCAGAGCGGGGAAAGAGACCCAGTACTTC CASSSRAGKETQYF
TRBD1 few TRBJ1-1 TRBV18 TGTGCCAGCTCACCACAACGACAGGGTAGCACTGAAGCTTTCTTT CASSPQRQGSTEAFF
TRBD2 - TRBJ2-1 TRBV30 TGTGCCTGGAGTACGGGACTAGCGGGACTATACAATGAGCAGTTCTTC CAWSTGLAGLYNEQFF
TRBD1 - TRBJ1-3 TRBV24-1 TGTGCCACCAGTGATTTAAAGTTGTTTGCAGGGGGTCACGGTAACACCATATATTTT CATSDLKLFAGGHGNTIYF
- - TRBJ1-5 TRBV4-1 TGCGCCAGCAGCCAAGGGCCCGGGACTGGCAATCAGCCCCAGCATTTT CASSQGPGTGNQPQHF
TRBD1 - TRBJ1-2 TRBV9 TGTGCCAGCAGCGTCGCGGGACAGACTAACTATGGCTACACCTTC CASSVAGQTNYGYTF
- - TRBJ2-7 TRBV6-1 TGTGCCAGCAGTGAAACGGACGCGGGAATGTACGAGCAGTACTTC CASSETDAGMYEQYF
- - TRBJ1-1 TRBV6-5 TGTGCCAGCAGTTACTCAAGGAGCACTGAAGCTTTCTTT CASSYSRSTEAFF
- - TRBJ1-3 TRBV3-1/TRBV3-2 TGTGCCAGCAGCCCACTCGGGTCTGGAAACACCATATATTTT CASSPLGSGNTIYF
- - TRBJ1-5 TRBV5-1 TGCGCCAGCTCTCCGGGGGGGGATCAGCCCCAGCATTTT CASSPGGDQPQHF
- - TRBJ1-2 TRBV6-2/TRBV6-3 TGTGCCAGCAGTCCCACCGGGGGGCGCATCTATGGCTACACCTTC CASSPTGGRIYGYTF
- - TRBJ2-1 TRBV4-1 TGCGCCAGCAGCCAAGATGTCGGGACTTACAATGAGCAGTTCTTC CASSQDVGTYNEQFF
TRBD2 few TRBJ2-1 TRBV27 TGTGCCAGCAGTGGACTAGCGGGAGACAATGAGCAGTTCTTC CASSGLAGDNEQFF
TRBD1 - TRBJ2-5 TRBV11-1 TGTGCCAGCAGTGCACAGGGGAAAGAGACCCAGTACTTC CASSAQGKETQYF
TRBD1 - TRBJ2-2 TRBV5-1 TGCGCCAGCAGCTTGGAAGGGACAGGGTCCACCGGGGAGCTGTTTTTT CASSLEGTGSTGELFF
TRBD1 once TRBJ1-1 TRBV29-1 TGCAGCGTTGGGTGGACAGGGGGAGGCACTGAAGCTTTCTTT CSVGWTGGGTEAFF